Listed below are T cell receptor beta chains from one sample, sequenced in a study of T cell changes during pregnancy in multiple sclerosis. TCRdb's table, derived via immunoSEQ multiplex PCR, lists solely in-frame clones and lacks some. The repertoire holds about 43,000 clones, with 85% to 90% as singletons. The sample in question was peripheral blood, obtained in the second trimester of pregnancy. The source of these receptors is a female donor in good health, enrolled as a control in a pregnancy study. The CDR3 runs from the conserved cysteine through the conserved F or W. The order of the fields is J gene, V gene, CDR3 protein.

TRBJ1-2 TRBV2 CASSSRQGYYGYTF
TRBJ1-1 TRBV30 CAWSVRVGSFF
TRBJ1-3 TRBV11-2 CASSLGSSGNTIYF
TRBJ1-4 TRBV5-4 CASSLGGATNEKLFF
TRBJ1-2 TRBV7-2 CASSLGGGAADYGYTF
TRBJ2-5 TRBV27 CASSAGGYGETQYF
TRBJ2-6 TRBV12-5 CASGLVLSGHRSGANVLTF
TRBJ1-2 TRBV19 CASSTAGLSNYGYTF
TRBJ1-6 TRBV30 CAWRLVGTGVSPLHF
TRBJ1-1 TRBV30 CAWSDDRAEAFF
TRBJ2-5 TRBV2 CASRATSGKETQYF
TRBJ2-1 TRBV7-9 CASSLDYDRRVYEQFF
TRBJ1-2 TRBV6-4 CASSDSAGYGYTF
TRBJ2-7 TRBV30 CAWIPSGPTREQYF
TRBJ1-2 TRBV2 CASIRMTGLDYGYTF
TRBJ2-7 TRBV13 CASSLGTSGTGEQYF
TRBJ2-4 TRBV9 CASSPRLGGTPKNIQYF
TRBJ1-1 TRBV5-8 CASSLSFGGGAVTEAFF
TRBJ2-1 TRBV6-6 CASSPRVYNEQFF
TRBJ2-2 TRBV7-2 CASSPSGAGTGELFF
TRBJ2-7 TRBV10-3 CAIRDTSEKYEQYF
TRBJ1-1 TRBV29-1 CSAEGGGRAEAFF
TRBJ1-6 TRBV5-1 CASNLGTGSSNNSPLHF
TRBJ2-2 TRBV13 CASTDRRGGELFF
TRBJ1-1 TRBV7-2 CASSLTKQGGTEAFF
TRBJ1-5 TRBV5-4 CASSLGGVGAPQHF